A selection of T cell receptor beta chains follows, all from one sample in a study of cytomegalovirus exposure and HLA in healthy donors. Using immunoSEQ multiplex PCR, the repertoire was profiled, and TCRdb retains in-frame clones only, with some absent. Of some 77,000 clones in the sample, nearly 80% are singletons; the top ten hold 20% to 25%. The sample consisted of PBMCs. The receptors stem from a woman aged 45-65 years in good health and CMV-seropositive. Each CDR3 is given with its conserved first and last residue.

len,v_gene,CDR3aa
13,TRBV6-1,CASSETVNTEAFF
14,TRBV5-4,CASSPGTAQDTQYF
15,TRBV21-1,CASTGASTKWEKLFF
15,TRBV2,CASLLSGGALETQYF
11,TRBV5-8,CASSLYQGYTF
13,TRBV5-1,CASSIDSNTEAFF
14,TRBV27,CASSYQDRGTEAFF
15,TRBV7-3,CASSPSRGRGETQYF
15,TRBV5-1,CASRGQISMNTEAFF
13,TRBV7-9,CASSGDMANEQFF
15,TRBV25-1,CASTWSARAHNEQFF
15,TRBV27,CASSSGQGVSSPLHF
14,TRBV27,CASSLDGRAGPQHF
14,TRBV27,CASSSRGYGYGYTF
14,TRBV19,CASSSTRDGDTQYF
14,TRBV2,CASTGHPSNQPQHF
15,TRBV27,CASSLRGGPNEKLFF
14,TRBV11-1,CASSLQQSTYGYTF
14,TRBV7-9,CASSRTGEAYEQYF
15,TRBV5-5,CASSDWDRERNTIYF
16,TRBV7-2,CASSLGLALREETQYF
17,TRBV5-4,CASSPTARTGAYNEQFF
17,TRBV30,CAWSAQDRGPWGYGYTF
14,TRBV9,CASSAGTGFSPLHF
12,TRBV5-6,CASSFSNYEQYF
15,TRBV10-1,CASSTGTGRFDEQFF
12,TRBV18,CASSPRENGYTF
13,TRBV7-6,CASRRLGGIEAFF
15,TRBV6-4,CASSDPGQDKTEAFF
15,TRBV28,CASSPTGSKDTEAFF
15,TRBV2,CASSGPGGRVDTQYF
12,TRBV7-9,CSSSFSRTEAFF
12,TRBV5-6,CASSLAGQPQHF
15,TRBV15,CATSRGGGLSGELFF
14,TRBV29-1,CSTTGGTSTGELFF